This T cell receptor beta chain derives from a study of regulatory T cells in long-lasting Graves disease. Study-level results: Having only a small sample size may have limited accuracy.

Arm-PCR of CDR3 regions with iRepertoire HTBI primers generated TCR beta libraries. Each CDR3 protein gets one entry after TCRdb re-called the multiplex PCR reads with MiXCR. The sample has more than 400,000 distinct CDR3 sequences, about 17% seen once. Time point of the sample: newly diagnosed GD, antithyroid drugs for less than 3 months. Scientists built the TCR library using RNA that was extracted from PBMCs. In regard to this clonotype: Its target is not known.

The germline CDR1 and CDR2 sequences are MDHEN and SYDVKM. The V gene end was trimmed by 5 bases and the J gene end by 5 bases; junction bases not matched to a gene: 12. The CDR3 runs 16 residues. These records were also assigned to another study, of T cells in Graves' hyperthyroidism and ophthalmopathy. That study reports: Initially, a first-round RT-PCR of the TCR CDR3 employed the HTBI primer set. A 13 V-J signature model discriminated ophthalmopathy versus stable hyperthyroidism. The model forecast ophthalmopathy, anticipating it by a median approximately 7 months before onset.

The chain is built from TRBV28 and TRBJ2-3; 8 positions agree with TRBD1. The source is a middle-aged man with Graves disease. The material was peripheral blood mononuclear cells (PBMCs), obtained at new diagnosis, from a patient treated with antithyroid drugs. The chain's CDR3 is CASSPPGQARGDTQYF. In nucleotides, the CDR3 is TGTGCCAGCAGTCCGCCGGGACAGGCCCGCGGAGATACGCAGTATTTT. Complete variable domain (other parts from reference TRBV28 and TRBJ2-3): DVKVTQSSRYLVKRTGEKVFLECVQDMDHENMFWYRQDPGLGLRLIYFSYDVKMKEKGDIPEGYSVSREKKERFSLILESASTNQTSMYLCASSPPGQARGDTQYFGPGTRLTVL.